The sequence of this TCR beta chain was determined in a study of cytomegalovirus exposure and HLA in healthy donors. The method was immunoSEQ multiplex PCR; TCRdb's version includes in-frame clones alone and lacks a portion of them. The sample lists hundreds of thousands of clones; more than 80% were seen once. Losses at the gene ends were 2 bases for V and 4 bases for J; bases not matched to a gene: 10. This CDR3 has 17 residues. Germline V lookup: CDR1 SGDLS, CDR2 YYNGEE. Material: PBMCs. V is TRBV9 and J is TRBJ2-2, with 8 nucleotides matching TRBD2. This receptor was obtained from a woman aged 18-29 years in good health and CMV-seronegative. CDR3 coding DNA: TGTGCCAGCAGCGTGGCGGGAGGAGCCGCAACCACCGGGGAGCTGTTTTTT. Its protein is CASSVAGGAATTGELFF.